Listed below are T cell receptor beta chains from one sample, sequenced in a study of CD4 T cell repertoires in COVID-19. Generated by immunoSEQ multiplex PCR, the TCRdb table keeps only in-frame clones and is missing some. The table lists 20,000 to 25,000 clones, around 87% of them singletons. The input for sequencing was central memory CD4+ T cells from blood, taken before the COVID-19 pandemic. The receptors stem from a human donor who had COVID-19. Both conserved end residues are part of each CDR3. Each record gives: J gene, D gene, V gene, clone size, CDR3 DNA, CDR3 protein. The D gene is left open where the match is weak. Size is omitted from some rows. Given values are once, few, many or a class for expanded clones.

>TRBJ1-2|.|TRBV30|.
TGTGCCTGGACCCCAGGGGCCTCCGCCTATGGCTACACCTTC
CAWTPGASAYGYTF
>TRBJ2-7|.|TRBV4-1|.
TGCGCCAGCAGCCCCCGGGACTCCAATTACGAGCAGTACTTC
CASSPRDSNYEQYF
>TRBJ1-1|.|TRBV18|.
TGTGCCAGCACAAGTTTGAACACTGAAGCTTTCTTT
CASTSLNTEAFF
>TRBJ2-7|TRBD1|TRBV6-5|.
TGTGCCAGCAGTTACGGCGGGACAGGGGGCCGCGAGCAGTACTTC
CASSYGGTGGREQYF
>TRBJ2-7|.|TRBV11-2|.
TGTGCCAGCAGCTTAGATCCGCAGGGGGGCGAGCAGTACTTC
CASSLDPQGGEQYF
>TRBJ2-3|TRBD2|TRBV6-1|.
TGTGCCAGCAGTGCGTCCCCTAGCGGGACGCAGTATTTT
CASSASPSGTQYF
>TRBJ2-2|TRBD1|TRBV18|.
TGTGCCAGCTCACCACGGGACAGGACCGGGGAGCTGTTTTTT
CASSPRDRTGELFF
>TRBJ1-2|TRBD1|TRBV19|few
TGTGCCAGTACCGAGGGACAGGGGGCAAGCTACACCTTC
CASTEGQGASYTF
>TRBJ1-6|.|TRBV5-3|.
TGTGCCCCTGAGGCTTCACCCCTCCACTTT
CAPEASPLHF
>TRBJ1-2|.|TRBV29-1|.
TGCAGCGTTGAAGAGGGCAGGGGCTCCTATGGCTACACCTTC
CSVEEGRGSYGYTF
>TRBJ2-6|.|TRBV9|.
TGTGCCAGCAGCGTAGATGGAGGGTCTGGGGCCAACGTCCTGACTTTC
CASSVDGGSGANVLTF
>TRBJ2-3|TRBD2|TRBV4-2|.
TGTGCCAGCAGGGCCCGTTGGACTAGGGGAGGCCCTAGCACAGATACGCAGTATTTT
CASRARWTRGGPSTDTQYF
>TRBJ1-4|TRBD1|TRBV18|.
TGTGCCAGCTCACCCCAAAGGGGACAGGGCTCCACTAATGAAAAACTGTTTTTT
CASSPQRGQGSTNEKLFF
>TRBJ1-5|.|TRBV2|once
TGTGCCAGCAGTGAAGTAGTTGGAGGACAGCCCCAGCATTTT
CASSEVVGGQPQHF